The rows below give T cell receptor beta chains drawn from one sample of a study of Ad26.COV2.S vaccination and SARS-CoV-2 variants. The assay was immunoSEQ multiplex PCR, and TCRdb's table has in-frame clones only and misses some. The table has some 180,000 clones, 70% to 90% seen once. The sample was peripheral blood, taken after recovery from COVID-19. The receptors stem from a human donor who had recovered from COVID-19. The CDR3 runs from the conserved cysteine through the conserved F or W. The D gene is left open where the match is weak. Only part of the rows carry a size: once, few, many, or a class if the clone is expanded.

v_gene	abundance	d_gene	j_gene	CDR3nt	CDR3aa
TRBV2	.	TRBD1	TRBJ1-3	TGTGCCAGCAGTCTGGGGACAGCCTCTGGAAACACCATATATTTT	CASSLGTASGNTIYF
TRBV10-3	.	TRBD2	TRBJ2-5	TGTGCCATCAGCTTCGGGACTAGCGGTGGGGAGACCCAGTACTTC	CAISFGTSGGETQYF
TRBV19	.	TRBD1	TRBJ1-1	TGTGCCAGTACGGGACAGGGAGGGACTGAAGCTTTCTTT	CASTGQGGTEAFF
TRBV7-2	.	.	TRBJ2-7	TGTGCCAGCAGCTTATTTTGGGGGAGCTCCTACGAGCAGTACTTC	CASSLFWGSSYEQYF
TRBV7-2	.	TRBD2	TRBJ2-2	TGTGCCAGCAGCTCTCTAGCGGGGGCCCGGAACACCGGGGAGCTGTTTTTT	CASSSLAGARNTGELFF
TRBV27	.	.	TRBJ1-1	TGTGCCAGCACCAACCACGGTCCGCCCCTGAACACTGAAGCTTTCTTT	CASTNHGPPLNTEAFF
TRBV7-2	.	TRBD2	TRBJ2-5	TGTGCCAGCAGCTTAGGTCTTAGCGGGGGAGACCAAGAGACCCAGTACTTC	CASSLGLSGGDQETQYF
TRBV28	.	TRBD1	TRBJ2-7	TGTGCCAGCAGTTTCGGGACAGGGTCCGTTTCCTACGAGCAGTACTTC	CASSFGTGSVSYEQYF
TRBV19	.	TRBD1	TRBJ2-1	TGTGCCAGTAGTCTTAAGGGGGCTTTGAGAACCTACAATGAGCAGTTCTTC	CASSLKGALRTYNEQFF
TRBV6-5	.	.	TRBJ2-5	TGTGCCAGCAGTTACGGTGTGGGGGGGCTGGAGACCCAGTACTTC	CASSYGVGGLETQYF
TRBV28	.	TRBD1	TRBJ1-3	TGTGCCAGCAGTTCCTCAGGACAGGGGGGAAACACCATATATTTT	CASSSSGQGGNTIYF
TRBV4-1	.	TRBD1	TRBJ2-3	TGCGCCAGCAGCCACGTGGACAGGGGAGACACAGATACGCAGTATTTT	CASSHVDRGDTDTQYF
TRBV28	.	.	TRBJ1-5	TGTGCCAGCCGAGAAGGGCAGTTCCGATATAGCAATCAGCCCCAGCATTTT	CASREGQFRYSNQPQHF
TRBV6-5	.	TRBD1	TRBJ2-5	TGTGCCAGCAGAGCCGACAGGGGAACCCAGTACTTC	CASRADRGTQYF
TRBV19	.	.	TRBJ1-5	TGTGCCAGTAGTGACCCCCTCAGGGTAACAGGCAATCAGCCCCAGCATTTT	CASSDPLRVTGNQPQHF
TRBV4-1	.	.	TRBJ1-3	TGCGCCAGCAGCCAAGATTTGAGAAACACCATATATTTT	CASSQDLRNTIYF
TRBV5-1	few	TRBD2	TRBJ2-5	TGCGCCAGCAGCCGACCTAGCGGGAGGGGGCGAGAGACCCAGTACTTC	CASSRPSGRGRETQYF
TRBV4-2	.	TRBD1	TRBJ1-4	TGTGCCAGCAGCCAAACAGGGGACGGAGGTGAAAAACTGTTTTTT	CASSQTGDGGEKLFF
TRBV2	.	TRBD1	TRBJ1-6	TGTGCCAGCAGAACCCCAGGGGGCGGTGATTCACCCCTCCACTTT	CASRTPGGGDSPLHF
TRBV10-3	few	.	TRBJ2-5	TGTGCCATCAGTGTAAATGGGGAGACCCAGTACTTC	CAISVNGETQYF
TRBV2	few	.	TRBJ2-1	TGTGCCAGCATAATAGACAATGAGCAGTTCTTC	CASIIDNEQFF
TRBV5-6	.	.	TRBJ2-3	TGTGCCAGCAGCGATACGACCCTCCGGGGCACAGATACGCAGTATTTT	CASSDTTLRGTDTQYF
TRBV5-1	.	TRBD1	TRBJ2-3	TGCGCCAGCAGCTTTGCGGAAGAAGGACCAGGGGGTCGGAGGTATTTT	CASSFAEEGPGGRRYF
TRBV3-1/TRBV3-2	.	TRBD2	TRBJ2-1	TGTGCCAGCAGCCCGTTAGCGGGGGGGCTCAATGAGCAGTTCTTC	CASSPLAGGLNEQFF
TRBV5-1	.	TRBD2	TRBJ2-1	TGCGCCAGCAGCTTGGCTAGCGGTTATAGCTCCTACAATGAGCAGTTCTTC	CASSLASGYSSYNEQFF
TRBV19	.	TRBD1	TRBJ1-5	TGTGCCAGTAGTTCGGAGGGACAGGGAGGTCAGCCCCAGCATTTT	CASSSEGQGGQPQHF
TRBV6-5	.	.	TRBJ1-1	TGTGCCACTCGTCCCTGGGGGGAGGAGAACACTGAAGCTTTCTTT	CATRPWGEENTEAFF
TRBV5-1	.	TRBD1	TRBJ2-6	TGCGCCAGCCGCCTCCGACAGGGGCTCGCATTCTCTGGGGCCAACGTCCTGACTTTC	CASRLRQGLAFSGANVLTF
TRBV7-9	few	.	TRBJ2-7	TGTGCCAGCAGCTTGGGCACAGGCTTAAACTACGAGCAGTACTTC	CASSLGTGLNYEQYF
TRBV4-1	.	.	TRBJ2-5	TGCGCCAGCAGCCAAGACACTGCTTCAGAGGCAGAGACCCAGTACTTC	CASSQDTASEAETQYF
TRBV12-3/TRBV12-4	.	TRBD1	TRBJ2-5	TGTGCCAGTCAGGGGGCCCAAGAGACCCAGTACTTC	CASQGAQETQYF
TRBV4-1	.	TRBD2	TRBJ2-2	TGCGCCAGCAGCCAAGTTGTCGGCTCTAGCGGGGGCCTGAACACCGGGGAGCTGTTTTTT	CASSQVVGSSGGLNTGELFF
TRBV6-6	once	.	TRBJ2-3	TGTGCCAGCACCCCGCCATACACAGATACGCAGTATTTT	CASTPPYTDTQYF
TRBV5-1	.	TRBD1	TRBJ1-1	TGCGCCAGCAGCCCGGACAGGGGCAGGAATGCTTTCTTT	CASSPDRGRNAFF
TRBV6-6	.	TRBD1	TRBJ2-3	TGTGCCAGCAGGATGGGACAGATAACAGATACGCAGTATTTT	CASRMGQITDTQYF
TRBV19	.	TRBD1	TRBJ2-5	TGTGCCAGTAGCCCACGGACAGGGTCCTGGGAGACCCAGTACTTC	CASSPRTGSWETQYF
TRBV16	.	.	TRBJ1-2	TGTGCCAGCAGCCCCGATTGGGCGAATGGCTATGGCTACACCTTC	CASSPDWANGYGYTF
TRBV9	once	.	TRBJ2-2	TGTGCCAGCAGCGTAGAAGCCACCGGGGAGCTGTTTTTT	CASSVEATGELFF
TRBV2	many	TRBD2	TRBJ2-7	TGTGCCAGCAGATCCTTAGCGGGGTTAGGAGAGCAGTACTTC	CASRSLAGLGEQYF
TRBV12-3/TRBV12-4	.	.	TRBJ1-3	TGTGCCAGCAGTTTAAACAGGGTGAACACCATATATTTT	CASSLNRVNTIYF
TRBV7-9	.	.	TRBJ1-2	TGTGCCAGCAGCTTAGCTCTAGGCGGCTACACCTTC	CASSLALGGYTF
TRBV7-9	.	.	TRBJ2-7	TGTGCCAGCAGCTTAACCGGCAGACTTGATAGGTACGAGCAGTACTTC	CASSLTGRLDRYEQYF
TRBV5-1	once	.	TRBJ2-3	TGCGCCAGCAGCTTGGGGGACTTCGGCACAGATACGCAGTATTTT	CASSLGDFGTDTQYF
TRBV7-2	.	.	TRBJ2-5	TGTGCCAGCAGCTTAGCGGGATGGACCCAGTACTTC	CASSLAGWTQYF
TRBV19	few	TRBD1	TRBJ1-3	TGTGCCAGTAGTACGACAGGGAGAGGAAACACCATATATTTT	CASSTTGRGNTIYF
TRBV6-5	.	.	TRBJ2-5	TGTGCCAGCCGTACTAGCCCCGGGGAGACCCAGTACTTC	CASRTSPGETQYF
TRBV9	.	.	TRBJ1-2	TGTGCCAGCAGCCCAATTCGACAGGCCAACTATGGCTACACCTTC	CASSPIRQANYGYTF
TRBV5-1	once	TRBD2	TRBJ2-7	TGCGCCAGCAGCTTGGGAGCGGGGGATCTCGAGCAGTACTTC	CASSLGAGDLEQYF
TRBV11-2	.	.	TRBJ1-4	TGTGCCAGCAGCTTAGATTGGGGGTATAATGAAAAACTGTTTTTT	CASSLDWGYNEKLFF
TRBV24-1	.	TRBD1	TRBJ2-1	TGTGCCACCAGTGATACCGGGACAGGGGGCTCGGGGGGGGACTACAATGAGCAGTTCTTC	CATSDTGTGGSGGDYNEQFF
TRBV11-2	once	.	TRBJ2-3	TGTGCCAGCAGCTTTAGAGGAAGGGGGGGCACAGATACGCAGTATTTT	CASSFRGRGGTDTQYF